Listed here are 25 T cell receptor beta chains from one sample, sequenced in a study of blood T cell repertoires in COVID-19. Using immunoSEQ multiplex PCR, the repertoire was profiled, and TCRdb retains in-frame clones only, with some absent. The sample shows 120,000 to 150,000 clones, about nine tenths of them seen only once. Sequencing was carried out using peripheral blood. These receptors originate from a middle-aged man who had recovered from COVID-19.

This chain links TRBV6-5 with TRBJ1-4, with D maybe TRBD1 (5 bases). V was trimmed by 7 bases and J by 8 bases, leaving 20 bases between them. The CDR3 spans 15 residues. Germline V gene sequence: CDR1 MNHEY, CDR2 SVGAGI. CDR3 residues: CASTQRQGSVEKLFF. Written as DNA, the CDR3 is TGTGCCAGCACCCAACGGCAGGGAAGTGTGGAAAAACTGTTTTTT.

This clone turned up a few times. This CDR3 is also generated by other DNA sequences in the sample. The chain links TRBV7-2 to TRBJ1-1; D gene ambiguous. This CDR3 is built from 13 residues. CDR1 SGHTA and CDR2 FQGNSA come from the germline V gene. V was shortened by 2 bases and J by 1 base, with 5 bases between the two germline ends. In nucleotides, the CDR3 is TGTGCCAGCAGCTTAACAGAGAACACTGAAGCTTTCTTT. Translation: CASSLTENTEAFF.

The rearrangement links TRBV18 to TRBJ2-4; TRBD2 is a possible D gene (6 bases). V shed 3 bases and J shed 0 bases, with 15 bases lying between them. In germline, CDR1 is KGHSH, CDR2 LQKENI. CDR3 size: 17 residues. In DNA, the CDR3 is TGTGCCAGCTCACCCTTGGGACTGACCCTAGCCAAAAACATTCAGTACTTC. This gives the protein CASSPLGLTLAKNIQYF.

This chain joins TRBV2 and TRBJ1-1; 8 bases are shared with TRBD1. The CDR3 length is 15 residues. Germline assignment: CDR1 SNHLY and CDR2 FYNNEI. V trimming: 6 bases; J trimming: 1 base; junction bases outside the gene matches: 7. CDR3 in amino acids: CASRRQGFRNTEAFF. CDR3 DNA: TGTGCCAGCAGGAGACAGGGGTTTCGGAACACTGAAGCTTTCTTT.

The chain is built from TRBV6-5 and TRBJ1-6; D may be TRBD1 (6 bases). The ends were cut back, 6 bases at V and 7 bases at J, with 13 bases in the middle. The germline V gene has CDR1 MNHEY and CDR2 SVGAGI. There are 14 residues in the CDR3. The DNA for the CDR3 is TGTGCCAGCAGCCTAGGACAGATAAATTCACCCCTCCACTTT. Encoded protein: CASSLGQINSPLHF.

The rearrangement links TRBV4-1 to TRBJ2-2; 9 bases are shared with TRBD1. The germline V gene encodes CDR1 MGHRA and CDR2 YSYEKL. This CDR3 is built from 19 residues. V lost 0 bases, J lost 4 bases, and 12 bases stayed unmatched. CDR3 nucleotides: TGCGCCAGCAGCCAAGATCGGTCCTTACAGGGGGCGAGCACCGGGGAGCTGTTTTTT. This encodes CASSQDRSLQGASTGELFF.

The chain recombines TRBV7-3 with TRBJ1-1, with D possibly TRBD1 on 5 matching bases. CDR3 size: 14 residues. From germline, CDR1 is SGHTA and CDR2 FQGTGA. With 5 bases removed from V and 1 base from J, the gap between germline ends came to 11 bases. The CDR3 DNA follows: TGTGCCAGCAGCCCCCATCAGGGGAACACTGAAGCTTTCTTT. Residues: CASSPHQGNTEAFF. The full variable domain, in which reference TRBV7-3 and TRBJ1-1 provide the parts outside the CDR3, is GAGVSQTPSNKVTEKGKYVELRCDPISGHTALYWYRQSLGQGPEFLIYFQGTGAADDSGLPNDRFFAVRPEGSVSTLKIQRTERGDSAVYLCASSPHQGNTEAFFGQGTRLTVV.

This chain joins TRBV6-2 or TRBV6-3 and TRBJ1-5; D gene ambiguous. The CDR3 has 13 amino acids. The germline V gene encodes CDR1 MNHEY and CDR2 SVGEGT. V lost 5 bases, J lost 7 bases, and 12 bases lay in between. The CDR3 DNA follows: TGTGCCAGCAGTCGCGGGGAGAGGCAGCCCCAGCATTTT. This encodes CASSRGERQPQHF.

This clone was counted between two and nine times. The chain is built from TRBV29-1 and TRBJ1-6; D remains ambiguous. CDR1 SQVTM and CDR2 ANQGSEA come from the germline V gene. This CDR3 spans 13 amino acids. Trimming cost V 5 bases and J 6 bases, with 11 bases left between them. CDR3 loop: CSVLEFANSPLHF. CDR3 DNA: TGCAGCGTTCTCGAGTTTGCTAATTCACCCCTCCACTTT.

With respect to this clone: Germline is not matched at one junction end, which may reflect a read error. The CDR3 protein is CAGSLLARDEQFF. The CDR3 DNA sequence: TGTGCCGGCAGCTTACTAGCGCGGGATGAGCAGTTCTTC. The V and J genes are TRBV11-3 and TRBJ2-1, with 7 positions matching TRBD2. The CDR3 totals 13 residues. From germline, CDR1 is SGHNT and CDR2 YENEEA.

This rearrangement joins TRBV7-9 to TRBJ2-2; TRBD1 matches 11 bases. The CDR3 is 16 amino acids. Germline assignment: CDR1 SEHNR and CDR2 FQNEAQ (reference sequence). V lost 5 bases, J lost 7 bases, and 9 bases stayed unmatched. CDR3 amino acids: CASSGAGTGGFGELFF. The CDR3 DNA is TGTGCCAGCAGCGGTGCCGGGACAGGGGGATTCGGGGAGCTGTTTTTT.

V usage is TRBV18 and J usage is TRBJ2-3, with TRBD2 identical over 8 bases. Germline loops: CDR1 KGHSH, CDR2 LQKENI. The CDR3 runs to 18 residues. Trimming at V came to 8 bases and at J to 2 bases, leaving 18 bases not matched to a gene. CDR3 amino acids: CASPTFGGDGPDTDTQYF. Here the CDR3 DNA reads TGTGCCAGCCCAACGTTCGGGGGGGACGGCCCAGACACAGATACGCAGTATTTT.

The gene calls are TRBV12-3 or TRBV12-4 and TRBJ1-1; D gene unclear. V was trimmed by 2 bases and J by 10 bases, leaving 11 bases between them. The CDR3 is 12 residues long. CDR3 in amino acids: CASSLTGFGAFF. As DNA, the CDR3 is TGTGCCAGCAGTTTAACGGGTTTTGGAGCTTTCTTT.

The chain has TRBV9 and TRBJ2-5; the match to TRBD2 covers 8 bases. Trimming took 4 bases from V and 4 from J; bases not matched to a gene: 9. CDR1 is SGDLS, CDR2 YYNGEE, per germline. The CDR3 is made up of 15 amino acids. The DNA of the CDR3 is TGTGCCAGCAGCCCAGAGGGACTAGAGGTAGAGACCCAGTACTTC. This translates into CASSPEGLEVETQYF.

The CDR3 DNA is TGCGCCAGCAGCCAAATAGGACAGGCAAATCAGCCCCAGCATTTT. Translating gives CASSQIGQANQPQHF. This chain joins TRBV4-1 and TRBJ1-5, with 7 nucleotides matching TRBD1. There are 15 residues in the CDR3. Germline V CDR1 and CDR2: MGHRA, YSYEKL. J lost 4 bases, V lost 2 bases, and 5 bases had no gene match.

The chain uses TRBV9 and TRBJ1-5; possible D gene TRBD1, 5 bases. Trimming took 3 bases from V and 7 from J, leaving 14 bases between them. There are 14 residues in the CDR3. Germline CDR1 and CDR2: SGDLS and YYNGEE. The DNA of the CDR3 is TGTGCCAGCAGCGCAACTATGGGGGGACAGCCCCAGCATTTT. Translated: CASSATMGGQPQHF.

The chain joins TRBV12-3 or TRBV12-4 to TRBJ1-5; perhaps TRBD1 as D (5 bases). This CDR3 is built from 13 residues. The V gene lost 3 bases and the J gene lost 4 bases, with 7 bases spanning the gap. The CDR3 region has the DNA TGTGCCAGCAGTTTTGACAGAAATCAGCCCCAGCATTTT. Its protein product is CASSFDRNQPQHF.

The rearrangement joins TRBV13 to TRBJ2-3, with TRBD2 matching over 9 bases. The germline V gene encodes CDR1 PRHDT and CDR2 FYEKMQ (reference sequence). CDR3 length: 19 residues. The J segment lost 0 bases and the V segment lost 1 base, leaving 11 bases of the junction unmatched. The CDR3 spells CASSLERRGGPLSTDTQYF. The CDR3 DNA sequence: TGTGCCAGCAGCTTAGAACGGCGGGGGGGCCCTCTAAGCACAGATACGCAGTATTTT. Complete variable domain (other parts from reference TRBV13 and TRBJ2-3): AAGVIQSPRHLIKEKRETATLKCYPIPRHDTVYWYQQGPGQDPQFLISFYEKMQSDKGSIPDRFSAQQFSDYHSELNMSSLELGDSALYFCASSLERRGGPLSTDTQYFGPGTRLTVL.

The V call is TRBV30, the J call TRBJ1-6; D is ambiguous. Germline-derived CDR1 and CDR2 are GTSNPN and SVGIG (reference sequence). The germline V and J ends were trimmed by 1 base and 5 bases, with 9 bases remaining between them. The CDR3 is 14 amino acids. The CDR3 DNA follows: TGTGCCTGGAGTGATGGGAGGGATAATTCACCCCTCCACTTT. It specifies CAWSDGRDNSPLHF.

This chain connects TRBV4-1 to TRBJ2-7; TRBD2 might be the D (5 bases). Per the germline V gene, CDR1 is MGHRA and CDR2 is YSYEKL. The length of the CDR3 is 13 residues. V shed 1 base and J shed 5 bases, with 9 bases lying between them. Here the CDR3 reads CASSQVMRDEQYF. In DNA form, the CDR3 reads TGCGCCAGCAGCCAAGTCATGAGGGACGAGCAGTACTTC.

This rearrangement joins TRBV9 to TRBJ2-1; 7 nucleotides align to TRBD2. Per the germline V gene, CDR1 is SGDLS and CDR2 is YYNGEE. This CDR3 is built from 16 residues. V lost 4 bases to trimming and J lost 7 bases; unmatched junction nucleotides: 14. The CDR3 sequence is CASSLRAGGGLNEQFF. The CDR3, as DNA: TGTGCCAGCAGCCTCCGCGCTGGCGGGGGTTTAAATGAGCAGTTCTTC.

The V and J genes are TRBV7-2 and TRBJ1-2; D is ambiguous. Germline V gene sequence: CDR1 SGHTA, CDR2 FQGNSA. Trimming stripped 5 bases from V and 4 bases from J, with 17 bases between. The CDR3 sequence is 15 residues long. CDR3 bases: TGTGCCAGCAGCAAGCACTCCGGAGGAGGCTATGGCTACACCTTC. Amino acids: CASSKHSGGGYGYTF.

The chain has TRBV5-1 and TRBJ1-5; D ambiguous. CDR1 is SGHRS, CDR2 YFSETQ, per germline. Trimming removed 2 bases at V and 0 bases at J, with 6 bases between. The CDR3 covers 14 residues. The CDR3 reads CASSFGDSNQPQHF. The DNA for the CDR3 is TGCGCCAGCAGCTTCGGGGATAGCAATCAGCCCCAGCATTTT.

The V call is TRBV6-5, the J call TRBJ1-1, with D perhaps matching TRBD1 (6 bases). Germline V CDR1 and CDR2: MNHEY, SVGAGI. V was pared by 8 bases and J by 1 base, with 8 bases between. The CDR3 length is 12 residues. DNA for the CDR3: TGTGCCAGCTACAGGGAGAACACTGAAGCTTTCTTT. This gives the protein CASYRENTEAFF.

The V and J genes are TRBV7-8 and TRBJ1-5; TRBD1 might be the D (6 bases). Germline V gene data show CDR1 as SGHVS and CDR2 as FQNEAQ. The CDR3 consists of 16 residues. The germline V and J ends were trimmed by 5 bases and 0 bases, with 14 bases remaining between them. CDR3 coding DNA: TGTGCCAGCAGCAAGGACAGAGTTTATAGCAATCAGCCCCAGCATTTT. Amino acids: CASSKDRVYSNQPQHF. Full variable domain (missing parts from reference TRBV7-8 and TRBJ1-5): GAGVSQSPRYKVAKRGQDVALRCDPISGHVSLFWYQQALGQGPEFLTYFQNEAQLDKSGLPSDRFFAERPEGSVSTLKIQRTQQEDSAVYLCASSKDRVYSNQPQHFGDGTRLSIL.